This TCR beta chain was identified during a study of early T cells in non-severe SARS-CoV-2 infection. Turning to the study itself: Chains from this unsorted whole-blood bulk RNA could not be paired.

The CDR3 spans 14 residues. Per the germline V gene, CDR1 is SQVTM and CDR2 is ANQGSEA. Trimming pared 4 bases from V and 6 bases from J, leaving 19 bases between. Whole-study results and caveats: VDJdb matching, biased toward anti-spike CD8 responses, missed private and CD4 specificities.

There are a few counts of this clonotype. Its target is not known. As part of library construction, unique molecular identifiers were attached to individual cDNA molecules. TCRdb processed the 5' RACE reads anew with MiXCR; each CDR3 protein has one entry. Among tens of thousands of distinct CDR3 sequences listed, 5% to 5.5% were seen once. The sequence came from an adult who was a healthcare worker with PCR-confirmed SARS-CoV-2 infection or an uninfected control (not recorded which). Sequenced material: whole blood. The chain links TRBV29-1 to TRBJ2-7; possibly TRBD1 or TRBD2 for D (6 bases each). CDR3 residues: CSVAFQGTGGEQYF. CDR3 DNA sequence: TGCAGCGTTGCCTTCCAGGGGACCGGGGGCGAGCAGTACTTC.